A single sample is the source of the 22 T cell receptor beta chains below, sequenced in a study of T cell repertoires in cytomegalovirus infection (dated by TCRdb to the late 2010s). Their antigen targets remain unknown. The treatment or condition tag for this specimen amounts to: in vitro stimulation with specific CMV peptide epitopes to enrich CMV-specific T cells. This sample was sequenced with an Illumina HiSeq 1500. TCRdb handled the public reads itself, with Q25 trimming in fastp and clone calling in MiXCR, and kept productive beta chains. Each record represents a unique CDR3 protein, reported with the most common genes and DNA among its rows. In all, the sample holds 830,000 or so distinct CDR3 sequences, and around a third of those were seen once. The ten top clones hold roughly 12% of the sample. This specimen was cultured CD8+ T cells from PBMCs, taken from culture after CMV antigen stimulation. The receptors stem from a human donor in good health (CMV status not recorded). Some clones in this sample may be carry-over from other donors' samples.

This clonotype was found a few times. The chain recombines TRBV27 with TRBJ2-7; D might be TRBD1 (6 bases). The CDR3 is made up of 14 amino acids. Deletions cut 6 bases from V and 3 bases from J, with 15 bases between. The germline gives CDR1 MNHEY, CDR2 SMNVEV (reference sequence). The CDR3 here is CASSIPGHGYEQYF. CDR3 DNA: TGTGCCAGCAGCATACCGGGACACGGCTACGAGCAGTACTTC.

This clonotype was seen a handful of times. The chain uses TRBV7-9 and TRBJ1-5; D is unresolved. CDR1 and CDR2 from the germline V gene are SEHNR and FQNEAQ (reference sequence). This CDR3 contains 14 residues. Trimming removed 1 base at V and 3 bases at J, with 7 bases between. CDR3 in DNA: TGTGCCAGCAGCTTAGTAGGTATCAATCAGCCCCAGCATTTT. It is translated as CASSLVGINQPQHF.

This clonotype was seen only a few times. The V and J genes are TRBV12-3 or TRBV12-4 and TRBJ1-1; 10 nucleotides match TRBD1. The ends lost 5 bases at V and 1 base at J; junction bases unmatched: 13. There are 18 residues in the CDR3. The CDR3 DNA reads TGTGCCAGCAGTAAGGGGACAGGGGTCGCCGGGGGGAACACTGAAGCTTTCTTT. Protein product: CASSKGTGVAGGNTEAFF.

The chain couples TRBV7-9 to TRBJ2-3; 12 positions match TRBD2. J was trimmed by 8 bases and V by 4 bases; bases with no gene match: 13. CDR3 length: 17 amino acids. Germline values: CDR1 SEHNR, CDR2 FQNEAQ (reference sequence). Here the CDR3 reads CASSSLAGGPLFGTQYF. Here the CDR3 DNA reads TGTGCCAGCAGCTCCCTAGCGGGGGGGCCTCTGTTCGGTACGCAGTATTTT. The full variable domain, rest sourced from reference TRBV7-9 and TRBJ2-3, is DTGVSQNPRHKITKRGQNVTFRCDPISEHNRLYWYRQTLGQGPEFLTYFQNEAQLEKSRLLSDRFSAERPKGSFSTLEIQRTEQGDSAMYLCASSSLAGGPLFGTQYFGPGTRLTVL.

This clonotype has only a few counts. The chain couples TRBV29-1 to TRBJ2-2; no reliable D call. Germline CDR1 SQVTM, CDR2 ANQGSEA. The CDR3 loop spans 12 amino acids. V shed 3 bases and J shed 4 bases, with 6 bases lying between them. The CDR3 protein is CSVEFRTGELFF. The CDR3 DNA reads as TGCAGCGTTGAGTTCCGCACCGGGGAGCTGTTTTTT.

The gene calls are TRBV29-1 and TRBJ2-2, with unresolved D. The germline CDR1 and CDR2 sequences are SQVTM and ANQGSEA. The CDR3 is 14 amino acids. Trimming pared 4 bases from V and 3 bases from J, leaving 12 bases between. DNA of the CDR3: TGCAGCGTTGTATTAGACAACGACACCGGGGAGCTGTTTTTT. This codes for CSVVLDNDTGELFF.

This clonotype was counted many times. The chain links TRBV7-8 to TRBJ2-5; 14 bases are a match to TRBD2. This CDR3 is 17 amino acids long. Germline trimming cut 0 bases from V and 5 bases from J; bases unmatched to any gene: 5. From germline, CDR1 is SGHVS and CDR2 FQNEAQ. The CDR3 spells CASSLARLAGGLETQYF. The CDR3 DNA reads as TGTGCCAGCAGCTTAGCCCGACTAGCGGGGGGGCTTGAGACCCAGTACTTC.

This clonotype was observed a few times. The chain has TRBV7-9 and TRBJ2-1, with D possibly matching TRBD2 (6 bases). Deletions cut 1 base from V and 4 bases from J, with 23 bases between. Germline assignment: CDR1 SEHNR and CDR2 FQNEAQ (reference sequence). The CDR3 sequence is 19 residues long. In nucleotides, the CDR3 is TGTGCCAGCAGCTTAGTAAAGGCGGGTAGGGGAGGATGGTACAATGAGCAGTTCTTC. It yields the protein CASSLVKAGRGGWYNEQFF.

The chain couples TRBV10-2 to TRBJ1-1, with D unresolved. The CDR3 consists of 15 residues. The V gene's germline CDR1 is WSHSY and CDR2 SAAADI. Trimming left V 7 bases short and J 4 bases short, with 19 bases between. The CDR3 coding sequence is TGCGCCAGCATCGCGACGGAGTCTGGGAGCACTGAAGCTTTCTTT. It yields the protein CASIATESGSTEAFF.

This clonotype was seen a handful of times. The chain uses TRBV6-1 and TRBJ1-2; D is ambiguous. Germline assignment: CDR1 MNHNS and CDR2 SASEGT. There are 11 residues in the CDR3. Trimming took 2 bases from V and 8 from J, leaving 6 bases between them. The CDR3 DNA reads TGTGCCAGCAGTGAAAAAATGGGCTACACCTTC. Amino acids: CASSEKMGYTF.

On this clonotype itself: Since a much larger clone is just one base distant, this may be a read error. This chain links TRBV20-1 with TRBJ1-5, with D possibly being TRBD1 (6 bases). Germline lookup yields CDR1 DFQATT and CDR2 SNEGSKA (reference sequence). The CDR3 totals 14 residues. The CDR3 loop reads CSVREQGGTKPQHF. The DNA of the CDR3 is TGCAGTGTTAGAGAACAGGGAGGGACTAAGCCCCAGCATTTT.

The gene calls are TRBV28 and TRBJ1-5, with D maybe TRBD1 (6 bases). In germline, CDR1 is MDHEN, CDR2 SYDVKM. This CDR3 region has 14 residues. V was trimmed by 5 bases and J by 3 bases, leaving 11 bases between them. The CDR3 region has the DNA TGTGCCAGCAGTCACAGGGAAACCAATCAGCCCCAGCATTTT. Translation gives CASSHRETNQPQHF.

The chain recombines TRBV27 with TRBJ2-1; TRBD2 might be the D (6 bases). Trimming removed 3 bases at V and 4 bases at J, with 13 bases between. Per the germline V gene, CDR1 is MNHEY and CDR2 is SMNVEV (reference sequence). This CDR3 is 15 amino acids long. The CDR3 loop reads CASSLLGGDYNEQFF. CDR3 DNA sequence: TGTGCCAGCAGTTTGCTGGGGGGTGATTACAATGAGCAGTTCTTC.

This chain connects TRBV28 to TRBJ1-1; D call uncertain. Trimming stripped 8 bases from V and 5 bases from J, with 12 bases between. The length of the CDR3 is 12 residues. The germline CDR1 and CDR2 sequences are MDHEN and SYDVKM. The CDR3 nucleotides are TGTGCCAGCGGCCACAGAGGGACTGAAGCTTTCTTT. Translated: CASGHRGTEAFF. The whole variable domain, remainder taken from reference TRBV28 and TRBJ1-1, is DVKVTQSSRYLVKRTGEKVFLECVQDMDHENMFWYRQDPGLGLRLIYFSYDVKMKEKGDIPEGYSVSREKKERFSLILESASTNQTSMYLCASGHRGTEAFFGQGTRLTVV.

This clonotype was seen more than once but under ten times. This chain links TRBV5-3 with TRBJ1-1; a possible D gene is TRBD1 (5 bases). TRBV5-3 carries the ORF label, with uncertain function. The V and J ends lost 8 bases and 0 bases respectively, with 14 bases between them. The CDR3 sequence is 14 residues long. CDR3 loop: CASGSGPMNTEAFF. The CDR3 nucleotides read TGTGCCAGCGGGTCAGGGCCCATGAACACTGAAGCTTTCTTT.

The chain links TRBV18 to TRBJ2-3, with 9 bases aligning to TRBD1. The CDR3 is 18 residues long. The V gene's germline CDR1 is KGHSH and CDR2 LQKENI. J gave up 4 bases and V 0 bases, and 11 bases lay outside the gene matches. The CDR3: CASSPPVGQGSLSDTQYF. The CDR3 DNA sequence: TGTGCCAGCTCACCACCGGTGGGACAGGGCTCGTTGTCAGATACGCAGTATTTT.

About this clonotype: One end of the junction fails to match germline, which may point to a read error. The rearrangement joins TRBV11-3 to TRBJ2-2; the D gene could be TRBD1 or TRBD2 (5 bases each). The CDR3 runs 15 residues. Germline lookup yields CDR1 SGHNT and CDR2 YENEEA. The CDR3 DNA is TGTACCAGCAGCTTATCGGGGCTGAACACCGGGGAGCTGTTTTTT. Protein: CTSSLSGLNTGELFF.

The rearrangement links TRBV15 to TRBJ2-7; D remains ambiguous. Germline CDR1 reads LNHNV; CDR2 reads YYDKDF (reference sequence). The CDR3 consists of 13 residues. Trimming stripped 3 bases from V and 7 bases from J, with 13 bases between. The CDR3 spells CATSSGRLGEQYF. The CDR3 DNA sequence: TGTGCCACCAGCAGTGGGCGTTTGGGGGAGCAGTACTTC.

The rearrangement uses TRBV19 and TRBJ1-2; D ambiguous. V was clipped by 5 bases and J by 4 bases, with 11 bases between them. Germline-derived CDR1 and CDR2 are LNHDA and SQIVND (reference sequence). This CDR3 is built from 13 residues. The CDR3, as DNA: TGTGCCAGTAGTGCACAGATCGGCTATGGCTACACCTTC. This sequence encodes CASSAQIGYGYTF.

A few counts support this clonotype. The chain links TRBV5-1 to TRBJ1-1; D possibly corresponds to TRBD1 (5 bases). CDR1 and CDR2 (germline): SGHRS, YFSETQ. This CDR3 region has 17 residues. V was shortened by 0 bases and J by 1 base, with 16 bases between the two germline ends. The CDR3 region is CASSLVGAPTGNTEAFF. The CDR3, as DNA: TGCGCCAGCAGCTTGGTCGGGGCACCCACCGGGAACACTGAAGCTTTCTTT.

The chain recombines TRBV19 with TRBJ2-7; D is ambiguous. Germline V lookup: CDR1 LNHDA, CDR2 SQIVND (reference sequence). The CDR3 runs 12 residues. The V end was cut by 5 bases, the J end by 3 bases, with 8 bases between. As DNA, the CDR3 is TGTGCCAGTAGTCCGGATAACTACGAGCAGTACGTC. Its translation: CASSPDNYEQYV.

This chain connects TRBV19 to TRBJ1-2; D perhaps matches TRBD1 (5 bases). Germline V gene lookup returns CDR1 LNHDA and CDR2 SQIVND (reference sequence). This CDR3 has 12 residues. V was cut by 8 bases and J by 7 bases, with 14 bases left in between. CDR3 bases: TGTGCCAGTGGAGCGGGGGTCCCTGGCTACACCTTC. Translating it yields CASGAGVPGYTF. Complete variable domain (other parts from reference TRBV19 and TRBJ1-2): DGGITQSPKYLFRKEGQNVTLSCEQNLNHDAMYWYRQDPGQGLRLIYYSQIVNDFQKGDIAEGYSVSREKKESFPLTVTSAQKNPTAFYLCASGAGVPGYTFGSGTRLTVV.